This T cell receptor (beta chain) was retrieved from a study of T cells in Graves' hyperthyroidism and ophthalmopathy. Study-wide results and caveats: The model forecast ophthalmopathy, anticipating it by a median approximately 6.2 months before onset. Classification by a 13 V-J model distinguished ophthalmopathy from stable hyperthyroidism.

Between the trimmed V and J ends, which lost 5 bases and 7 bases, there was a span of 17 bases. The CDR3 is 14 amino acids. CDR1 and CDR2 from the germline V gene are LNHDA and SQIVND (reference sequence). Note on this clonotype: Its antigen is currently unknown. A much larger clone lies one base from this, so it may be a read error.

RNA transcripts yielded amplified TCR beta CDR3 regions. In the first-round RT-PCR of the TCR CDR3, the HTBI primer set was used. TCRdb called the multiplex PCR reads again in MiXCR, with one record for every CDR3 protein. The sample yields some 150,000 distinct CDR3 sequences, approximately 24% seen once. Those with hyperthyroidism were 18 to 65 years old, newly diagnosed, and ill for under 2 months. Patients were excluded for uncontrolled infection, other autoimmune disease, pregnancy or lactation. The sample comprised blood. V usage is TRBV19 and J usage is TRBJ1-1; D gene uncertain. The sequence derives from a woman aged 45 to 65 with Graves' hyperthyroidism that later progressed to Graves' ophthalmopathy. The CDR3 region has the DNA TGTGCCAGTAGTTCTGGGTGGACCACCGGTGAAGCTTTCTTT. It specifies CASSSGWTTGEAFF.